This entry features one T cell receptor (beta chain) sequence. These data come from a study of shared clonotypes between healthy human individuals. V was trimmed by 6 bases and J by 5 bases, leaving 10 bases between them. The CDR3 is made up of 13 amino acids. From germline, CDR1 is MDHEN and CDR2 SYDVKM. Assay: immunoSEQ multiplex PCR; the TCRdb copy retains only in-frame clones and omits some. Among roughly 2.6 million clones listed, approximately 90% were seen once. The chain links TRBV28 to TRBJ2-2; D ambiguous. The source of this sequence is a man between 18 and 35 years old in good health. The sequenced sample consisted of naive CD4+ T cells sorted from blood. Subset: CD45RA+ positively selected. CDR3 nucleotide sequence: TGTGCCAGCAGCATAGAAGATACCGGGGAGCTGTTTTTT. Encoded protein: CASSIEDTGELFF.